Here is one T cell receptor (beta chain) with its context. The target antigen is unknown. A much larger clonotype is one base distant, so this may be a read error. CDR3 length: 16 residues. Germline CDR1 and CDR2: SGHTA and FQGNSA. TCRdb re-called the 5' RACE reads with MiXCR, one entry per CDR3 protein. Of tens of thousands of distinct CDR3 sequences in the sample, about 31% were seen once. Regarding the study as a whole: In terms of TCR gene usage, tumor memory CD4+ T cells clustered together with blood and lymph node memory CD4+ cells, as well as with lymph node naive CD4+ cells. The larger cohort examined one V-J beta rearrangement, not whole repertoires.

The sample comprised tumor-infiltrating naive CD4+ T cells sorted from the breast tumor. Described subset: naive CD4+ T cells, CD4+CD45RA+CD25-. The chain has TRBV7-2 and TRBJ1-1; D not certain. The receptor was isolated from a female donor with breast cancer. CDR3 sequence: CASSLAPTLPNTVAFF. CDR3 nucleotide sequence: TGTGCCAGCAGCTTAGCGCCAACCCTCCCTAACACTGTAGCTTTCTTT. Based on the CDR3 plus reference TRBV7-2 and TRBJ1-1, the full variable domain is GAGVSQSPSNKVTEKGKDVELRCDPISGHTALYWYRQSLGQGLEFLIYFQGNSAPDKSGLPSDRFSAERTGGSVSTLTIQRTQQEDSAVYLCASSLAPTLPNTVAFFGQGTRLTVV.